This T cell receptor (beta chain) was recovered during a study of blood T cell repertoires in COVID-19. Clones were read by immunoSEQ multiplex PCR, and TCRdb kept only the in-frame ones, dropping some. This sample yields about 220,000 clones, of which about four fifths are seen a single time; about 1.3% belongs to the top ten. The germline gives CDR1 GTSNPN, CDR2 SVGIG (reference sequence). Trimming left V 5 bases short and J 4 bases short, with 12 bases between. This CDR3 contains 13 residues. The rearrangement joins TRBV30 to TRBJ1-3; possibly TRBD1 for D (5 bases). Material for sequencing was PBMCs or T cells enriched from blood (not recorded which). This receptor was obtained from a woman aged 40 to 55 with acute COVID-19. This CDR3 is CAWDRGTGNTIYF. The CDR3 region has the DNA TGTGCCTGGGACCGGGGGACGGGAAACACCATATATTTT.